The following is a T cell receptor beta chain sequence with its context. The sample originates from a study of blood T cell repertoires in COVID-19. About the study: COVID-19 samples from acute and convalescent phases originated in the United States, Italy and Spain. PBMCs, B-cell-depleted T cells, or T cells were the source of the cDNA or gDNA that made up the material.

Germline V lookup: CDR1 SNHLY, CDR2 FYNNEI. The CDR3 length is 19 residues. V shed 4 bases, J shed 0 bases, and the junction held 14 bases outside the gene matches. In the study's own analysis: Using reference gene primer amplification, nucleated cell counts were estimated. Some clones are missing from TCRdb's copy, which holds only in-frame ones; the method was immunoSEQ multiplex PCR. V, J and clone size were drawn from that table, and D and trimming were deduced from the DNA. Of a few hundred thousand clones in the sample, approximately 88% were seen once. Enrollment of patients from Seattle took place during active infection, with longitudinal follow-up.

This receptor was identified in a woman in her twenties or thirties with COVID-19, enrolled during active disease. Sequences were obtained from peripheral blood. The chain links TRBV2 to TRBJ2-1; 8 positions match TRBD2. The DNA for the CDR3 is TGTGCCAGCAGTGGGGAAGCGGGAGTGCTAAACCCCTCCTACAATGAGCAGTTCTTC. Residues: CASSGEAGVLNPSYNEQFF.